The subject of this entry is one TCR beta chain. Its antigen is as yet unknown. This sample stems from a study of beta chain features in type 1 diabetes. Looked up from germline, CDR1 is MNHEY and CDR2 is SMNVEV (reference sequence). The CDR3 runs to 16 residues. After removal of 4 bases from V and 4 bases from J, the junction contained 9 bases not matched to a gene. Sorted CD4+ subsets: naive, central memory, regulatory, stem cell-like memory (CD45RO/CCR7/CD25/CD127/CD95/CD27 panel). Expressed TCRB transcripts were sequenced after all isolated RNA was converted to cDNA. Some clones are missing from TCRdb's copy, which holds only in-frame ones; the method was immunoSEQ multiplex PCR. The sample lists approximately 300,000 clones; approximately 10% were seen once. Study-wide points: Among type 1 diabetes patients, VDJ junctions had fewer insertions and more deletions. Moderate but significant shortening of TCRB CDR3s was recorded in all four CD4+ subsets from Type 1 diabetes patients.

The source of this sequence is a woman in her 30s in good health. Input material: naive CD4+ T cells from blood. The V gene is TRBV27, the J gene TRBJ2-2, with TRBD1 matching over 7 bases. CDR3 loop: CASSSQGQAGTGELFF. The CDR3 DNA reads TGTGCCAGCAGTTCCCAAGGACAGGCGGGCACCGGGGAGCTGTTTTTT.